These 11 T cell receptor beta chains were sequenced from one sample in a study of vaccination and CD4 T cells after COVID-19. Treatment given: approximately 11-day PBMC culture with coronavirus spike peptide pools or control peptides (ViraFEST assay). With the Oncomine TCR Beta short-read assay, DNA from cultured CD4+ T cells was sequenced. TCRdb recomputed calls from the PCR reads with MiXCR, one row per CDR3 protein. The data contain over 6,500 distinct CDR3 sequences, 50% to 70% of them seen just once; the ten biggest clones take up about 19%. These receptors are not linked to any known antigen. Sequencing was carried out using CD4+ T cells from blood, cultured in vitro. These receptor sequences come from a human donor who had recovered from COVID-19.

V and J are TRBV15 and TRBJ1-6; 7 bases are shared with TRBD1. V shed 3 bases, J shed 3 bases, and the junction held 11 bases outside the gene matches. The CDR3 is made up of 18 amino acids. Germline CDR1 and CDR2: LNHNV and YYDKDF (reference sequence). The CDR3 DNA reads TGTGCCACCAGCAGCCCGGGACAGCTCTGTTTCTATAATTCACCCCTCCACTTT. Protein product: CATSSPGQLCFYNSPLHF.

The J gene is TRBJ1-1, the V gene TRBV5-1; D may be TRBD1 (6 bases). CDR1 and CDR2 (germline): SGHRS, YFSETQ. Trimming took off 1 base at V and 3 bases at J, with 7 bases between the two ends. The CDR3 is 13 amino acids. CDR3 protein: CASSLTGHTEAFF. The CDR3 bases are TGCGCCAGCAGCTTGACAGGGCACACTGAAGCTTTCTTT. Using reference TRBV5-1 and TRBJ1-1 for the parts outside the CDR3, the full variable domain is KAGVTQTPRYLIKTRGQQVTLSCSPISGHRSVSWYQQTPGQGLQFLFEYFSETQRNKGNFPGRFSGRQFSNSRSEMNVSTLELGDSALYLCASSLTGHTEAFFGQGTRLTVV.

The chain carries TRBV28 and TRBJ1-5; D is uncertain. V gave up 5 bases and J gave up 0 bases, with 5 bases separating them. CDR3 length: 13 amino acids. Germline loops: CDR1 MDHEN, CDR2 SYDVKM. CDR3 amino acids: CASSQYSNQPQHF. The CDR3 nucleotides read TGTGCCAGCAGTCAGTATAGCAATCAGCCCCAGCATTTT.

The rearrangement joins TRBV12-3 or TRBV12-4 to TRBJ1-1, with D perhaps TRBD1 (5 bases). The CDR3 is 13 residues long. V lost 5 bases to trimming and J lost 1 base, with 8 bases between them. In DNA, the CDR3 is TGTGCCAGCAGTGAACAGGAGAACACTGAAGCTTTCTTT. Encoded protein: CASSEQENTEAFF.

Details on this clonotype: One end of the junction fails to match germline, which may point to a read error. The chain links TRBV7-7 to TRBJ2-2; D unresolved. Per the germline V gene, CDR1 is SSHAT and CDR2 is FNYEAQ (reference sequence). The CDR3 consists of 18 residues. CDR3 sequence reads: CASSLVPRNYRDTGELFF. As DNA, the CDR3 is TGTGCTAGCAGCTTAGTCCCAAGGAATTATCGGGACACCGGGGAGCTGTTTTTT. The entire variable domain, with the rest obtained from reference TRBV7-7 and TRBJ2-2, is as follows: GAGVSQSPRYKVTKRGQDVTLRCDPISSHATLYWYQQALGQGPEFLTYFNYEAQPDKSGLPSDRFSAERPEGSISTLTIQRTEQRDSAMYRCASSLVPRNYRDTGELFFGEGSRLTVL.

This chain uses TRBV19 with TRBJ1-2; D possibly corresponds to TRBD1 (5 bases). V was cut by 10 bases and J by 8 bases, with 20 bases left in between. This CDR3 has 13 amino acids. Per the germline V gene, CDR1 is LNHDA and CDR2 is SQIVND (reference sequence). DNA for the CDR3: TGTGCCACCGGGACCGCCGTAATCGTGGGCTACACCTTC. Protein: CATGTAVIVGYTF.

The rearrangement joins TRBV19 to TRBJ1-5; 8 positions match TRBD1. CDR3 length equals 16 residues. Germline V CDR1 and CDR2: LNHDA, SQIVND (reference sequence). The V segment lost 3 bases and the J segment 6 bases; nucleotides outside the gene matches: 10. The CDR3 DNA is TGTGCCAGTAGTATTGTCCTAACAGGGGGAGTTCAGCCCCAGCATTTT. It yields the protein CASSIVLTGGVQPQHF.

The V and J genes are TRBV6-5 and TRBJ1-1; maybe TRBD1 (6 bases). The CDR3 runs 16 residues. V was pared by 2 bases and J by 4 bases, with 17 bases between. Looked up from germline, CDR1 is MNHEY and CDR2 is SVGAGI. CDR3 region: CASSYPQLQGATEAFF. CDR3 in DNA: TGTGCCAGCAGTTACCCGCAATTACAGGGAGCCACTGAAGCTTTCTTT.

The rearrangement uses TRBV15 and TRBJ2-2; D remains ambiguous. The ends were cut back, 0 bases at V and 2 bases at J, with 10 bases in the middle. The CDR3 spans 16 residues. Germline lookup yields CDR1 LNHNV and CDR2 YYDKDF (reference sequence). CDR3 loop: CATSRDLPPNTGELFF. The CDR3 nucleotides are TGTGCCACCAGCAGAGATCTCCCTCCTAACACCGGGGAGCTGTTTTTT.

The genes are TRBV27 and TRBJ1-6; 11 bases map to TRBD1. The V gene's germline CDR1 is MNHEY and CDR2 SMNVEV (reference sequence). The CDR3 extends over 15 amino acids. Losses at the gene ends were 4 bases for V and 10 bases for J; bases not matched to a gene: 6. The chain's CDR3 is CASSYGDRGSSPLHF. For the CDR3, the DNA is TGTGCCAGCAGTTATGGGGACAGGGGGAGCTCACCCCTCCACTTT.

V is TRBV25-1 and J is TRBJ1-1; 7 bases align to TRBD1. The CDR3 covers 16 residues. Germline lookup yields CDR1 MGHDK and CDR2 SYGVNS. With V trimmed by 7 bases and J by 1 base, 12 bases remained unmatched. As DNA, the CDR3 is TGTGCCAGCAAGCCCGCAGGGGGATTTAAGAACACTGAAGCTTTCTTT. Residues: CASKPAGGFKNTEAFF.